This T cell receptor beta chain was identified in a study of graft-versus-host responses after intestinal transplantation. Produced via immunoSEQ multiplex PCR; TCRdb's table is partial and in-frame only. The table has some 9,800 clones, about 93% seen once. Germline V lookup: CDR1 SEHNR, CDR2 FQNEAQ (reference sequence). The CDR3 is 17 amino acids. Deletions cut 1 base from V and 4 bases from J, with 18 bases between. The chain uses TRBV7-9 and TRBJ2-3; D is perhaps TRBD2 (5 bases). Source: PBMCs, taken 8 days after intestinal transplant. This sequence was found in a human patient who received an intestinal transplant, so some T cells may come from the graft donor. The chain's CDR3 is CASSLGAILAGADTQYF. The CDR3 DNA reads as TGTGCCAGCAGCTTAGGTGCGATCCTAGCCGGAGCAGATACGCAGTATTTT.